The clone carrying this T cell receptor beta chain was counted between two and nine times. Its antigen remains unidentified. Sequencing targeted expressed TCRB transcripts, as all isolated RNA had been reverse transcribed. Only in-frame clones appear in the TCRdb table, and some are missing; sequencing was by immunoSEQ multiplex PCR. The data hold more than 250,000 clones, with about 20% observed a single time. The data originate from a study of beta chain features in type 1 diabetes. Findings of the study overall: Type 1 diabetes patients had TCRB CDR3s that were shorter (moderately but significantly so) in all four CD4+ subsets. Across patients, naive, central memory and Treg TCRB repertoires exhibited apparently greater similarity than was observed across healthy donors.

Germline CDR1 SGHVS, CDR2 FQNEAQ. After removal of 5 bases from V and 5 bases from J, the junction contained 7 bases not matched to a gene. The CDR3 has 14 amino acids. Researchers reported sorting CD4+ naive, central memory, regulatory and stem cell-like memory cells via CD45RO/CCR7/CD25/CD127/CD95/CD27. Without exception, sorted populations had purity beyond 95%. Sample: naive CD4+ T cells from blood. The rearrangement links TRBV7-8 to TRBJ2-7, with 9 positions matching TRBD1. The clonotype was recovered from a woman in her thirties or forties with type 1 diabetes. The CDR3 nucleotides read TGTGCCAGCAGCCCGCGGGACAGGGCCCACGAGCAGTACTTC. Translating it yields CASSPRDRAHEQYF.